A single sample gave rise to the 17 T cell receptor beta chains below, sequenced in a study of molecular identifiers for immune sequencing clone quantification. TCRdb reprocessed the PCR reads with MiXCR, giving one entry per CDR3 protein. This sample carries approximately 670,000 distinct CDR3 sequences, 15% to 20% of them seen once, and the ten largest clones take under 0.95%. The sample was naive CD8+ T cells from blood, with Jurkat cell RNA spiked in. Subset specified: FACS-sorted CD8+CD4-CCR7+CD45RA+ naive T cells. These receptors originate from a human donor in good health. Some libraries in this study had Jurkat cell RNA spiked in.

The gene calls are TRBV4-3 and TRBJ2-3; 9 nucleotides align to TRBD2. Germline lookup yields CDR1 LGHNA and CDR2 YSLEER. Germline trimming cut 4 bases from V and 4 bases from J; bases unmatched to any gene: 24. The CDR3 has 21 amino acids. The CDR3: CASSREERGLLTSGLPDTQYF. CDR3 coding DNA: TGCGCCAGCAGCCGAGAGGAACGGGGCCTTTTGACTAGCGGACTACCAGATACGCAGTATTTT.

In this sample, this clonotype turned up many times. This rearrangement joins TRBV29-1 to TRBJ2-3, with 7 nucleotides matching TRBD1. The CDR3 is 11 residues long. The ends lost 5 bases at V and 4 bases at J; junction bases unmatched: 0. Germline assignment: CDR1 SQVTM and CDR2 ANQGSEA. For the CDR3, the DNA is TGCAGCGTTCAGGGGGCAGATACGCAGTATTTT. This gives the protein CSVQGADTQYF.

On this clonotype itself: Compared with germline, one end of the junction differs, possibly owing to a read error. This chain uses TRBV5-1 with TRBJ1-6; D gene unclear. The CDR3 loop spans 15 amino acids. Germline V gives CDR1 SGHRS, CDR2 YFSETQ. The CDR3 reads CASSLGWQTNSPPHF. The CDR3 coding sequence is TGCGCCAGCAGCTTGGGGTGGCAAACTAATTCACCCCCCCACTTT.

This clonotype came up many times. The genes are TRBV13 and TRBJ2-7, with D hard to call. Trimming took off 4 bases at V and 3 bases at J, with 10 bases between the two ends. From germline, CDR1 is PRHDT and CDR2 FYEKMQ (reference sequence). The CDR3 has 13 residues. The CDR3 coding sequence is TGTGCCAGCAGCTCCGCCAGCGACTACGAGCAGTACTTC. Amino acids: CASSSASDYEQYF.

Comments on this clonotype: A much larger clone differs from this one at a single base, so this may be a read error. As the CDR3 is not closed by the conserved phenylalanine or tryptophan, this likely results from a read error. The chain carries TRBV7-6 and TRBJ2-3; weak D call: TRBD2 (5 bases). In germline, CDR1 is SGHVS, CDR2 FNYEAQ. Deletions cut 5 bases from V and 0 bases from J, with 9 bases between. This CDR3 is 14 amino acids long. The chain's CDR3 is CASSTWTSTDTQYS. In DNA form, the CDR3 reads TGTGCCAGCAGCACTTGGACTAGCACAGATACGCAGTATTCT.

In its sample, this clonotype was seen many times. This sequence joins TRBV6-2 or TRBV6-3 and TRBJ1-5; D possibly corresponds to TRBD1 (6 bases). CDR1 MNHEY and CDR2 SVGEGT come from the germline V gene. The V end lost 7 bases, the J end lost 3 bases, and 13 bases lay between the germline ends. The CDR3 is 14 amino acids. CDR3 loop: CASTFGQTNQPQHF. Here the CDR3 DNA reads TGTGCCAGCACCTTCGGACAGACCAATCAGCCCCAGCATTTT.

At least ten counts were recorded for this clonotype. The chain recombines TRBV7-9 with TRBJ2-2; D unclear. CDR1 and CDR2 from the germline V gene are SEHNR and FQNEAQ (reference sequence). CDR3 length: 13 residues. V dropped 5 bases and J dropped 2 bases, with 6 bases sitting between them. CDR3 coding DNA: TGTGCCAGCAGCCCCTTCAACACCGGGGAGCTGTTTTTT. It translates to CASSPFNTGELFF.

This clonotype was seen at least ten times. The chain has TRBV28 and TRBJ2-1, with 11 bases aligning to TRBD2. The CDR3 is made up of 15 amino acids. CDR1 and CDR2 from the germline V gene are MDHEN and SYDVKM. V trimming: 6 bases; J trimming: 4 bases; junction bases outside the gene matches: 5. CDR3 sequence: CASRPLAGGYNEQFF. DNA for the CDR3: TGTGCCAGCAGACCTCTAGCGGGAGGTTACAATGAGCAGTTCTTC.

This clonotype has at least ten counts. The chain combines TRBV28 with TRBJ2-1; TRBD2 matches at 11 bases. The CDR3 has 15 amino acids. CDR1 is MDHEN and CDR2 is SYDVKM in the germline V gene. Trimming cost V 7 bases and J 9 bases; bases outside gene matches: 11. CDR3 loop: CASKLLAGASGEQFF. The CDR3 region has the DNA TGTGCCAGCAAATTACTAGCGGGAGCAAGCGGTGAGCAGTTCTTC.

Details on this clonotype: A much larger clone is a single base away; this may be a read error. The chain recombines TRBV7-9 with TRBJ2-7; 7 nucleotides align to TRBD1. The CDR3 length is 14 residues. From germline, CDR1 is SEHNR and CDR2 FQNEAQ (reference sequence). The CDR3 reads CASSTQGQPYEQHF. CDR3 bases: TGTGCCAGCAGCACGCAGGGACAGCCCTACGAGCAGCACTTC.

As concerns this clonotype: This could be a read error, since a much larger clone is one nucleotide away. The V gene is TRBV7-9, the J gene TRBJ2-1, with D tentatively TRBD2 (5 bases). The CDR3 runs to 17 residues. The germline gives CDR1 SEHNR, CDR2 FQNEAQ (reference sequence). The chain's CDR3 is CGSSSPGPKGAYNEQFF. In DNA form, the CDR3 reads TGTGGCAGCAGCTCCCCCGGGCCAAAGGGAGCATACAATGAGCAGTTCTTC.

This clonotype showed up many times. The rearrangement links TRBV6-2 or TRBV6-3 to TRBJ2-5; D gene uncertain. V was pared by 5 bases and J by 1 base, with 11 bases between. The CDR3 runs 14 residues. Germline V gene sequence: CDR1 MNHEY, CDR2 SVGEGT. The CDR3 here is CASSLIGIQETQYF. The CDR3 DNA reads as TGTGCCAGCAGTCTGATTGGGATCCAAGAGACCCAGTACTTC.

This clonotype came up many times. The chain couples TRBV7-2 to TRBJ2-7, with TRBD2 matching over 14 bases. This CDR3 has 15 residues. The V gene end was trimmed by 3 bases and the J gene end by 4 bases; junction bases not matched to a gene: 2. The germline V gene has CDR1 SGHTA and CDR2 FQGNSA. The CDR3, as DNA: TGTGCCAGCAGCTTGACTAGCGGGGGGGCTTACGAGCAGTACTTC. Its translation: CASSLTSGGAYEQYF.

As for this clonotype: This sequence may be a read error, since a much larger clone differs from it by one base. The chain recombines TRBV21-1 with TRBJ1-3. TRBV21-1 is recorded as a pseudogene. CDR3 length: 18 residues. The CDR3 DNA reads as TGTGCCAGCACCAGGTCGGCAGGCGAACAACCCTCTGGAAACACCATGTATTTT. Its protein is CASTRSAGEQPSGNTMYF.

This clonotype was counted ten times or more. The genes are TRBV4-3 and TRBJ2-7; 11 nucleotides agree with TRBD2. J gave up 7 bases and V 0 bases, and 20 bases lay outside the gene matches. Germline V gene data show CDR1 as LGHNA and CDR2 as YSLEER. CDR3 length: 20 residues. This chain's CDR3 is CASSQDQYLAGGPWIREQYF. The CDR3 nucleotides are TGCGCCAGCAGCCAAGATCAGTATCTAGCGGGAGGCCCCTGGATAAGAGAGCAGTACTTC.

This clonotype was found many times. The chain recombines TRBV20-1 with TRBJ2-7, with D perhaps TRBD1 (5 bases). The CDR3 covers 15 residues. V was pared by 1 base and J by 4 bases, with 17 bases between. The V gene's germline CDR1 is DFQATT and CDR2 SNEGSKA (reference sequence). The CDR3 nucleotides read TGCAGTGCTAGAGGAAGGGGTCAGATAACATACGAGCAGTACTTC. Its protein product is CSARGRGQITYEQYF.

The CDR3 region has the DNA TGCAGTGCTAGAGATCCTGACAGGGGGGTCTACAATGAGCAGTTCTTC. It specifies CSARDPDRGVYNEQFF. V usage is TRBV20-1 and J usage is TRBJ2-1; TRBD1 matches at 9 bases. J gave up 3 bases and V 0 bases, and 6 bases lay outside the gene matches. CDR3 size: 16 residues. Germline V gene lookup returns CDR1 DFQATT and CDR2 SNEGSKA (reference sequence).